In its sample, the clone carrying this TCR beta chain was seen once. This CDR3 spans 15 amino acids. V was pared by 6 bases and J by 1 base, with 6 bases of the junction left unmatched. Germline V gene sequence: CDR1 LNHDA, CDR2 SQIVND (reference sequence). The data are from a study of technical replicates of blood from a few donors. The assay was immunoSEQ multiplex PCR, and TCRdb's table has in-frame clones only and misses some. The sample has 70,000 to 95,000 clones, 97% seen once. The chain is built from TRBV19 and TRBJ1-5; 7 bases map to TRBD1. The source is a human donor in good health. Sequencing input: T cells isolated from PBMCs. CDR3 in amino acids: CASSVIQGSNQPQHF. CDR3 coding DNA: TGTGCCAGTAGCGTGATACAGGGGAGCAATCAGCCCCAGCATTTT.